Presented here are 31 T cell receptor beta chains from one specimen sequenced in a study of T cell repertoires in cytomegalovirus infection. TCRdb fed the reads into MiXCR, producing one record per CDR3 protein. The profile shows almost 500,000 distinct CDR3 sequences, 11% of them singletons. Material: PBMCs. The receptor source for this set is a human donor in good health (CMV status not recorded). Some clones in this sample may be carry-over from other donors' samples.

The chain is built from TRBV19 and TRBJ2-2; D gene unclear. CDR1 is LNHDA and CDR2 is SQIVND in the germline V gene (reference sequence). With 2 bases removed from V and 8 bases from J, the gap between germline ends came to 15 bases. This CDR3 spans 15 amino acids. The CDR3 DNA reads TGTGCCAGTAGTATATATGCAGGTTCCCTTGGGGAGCTGTTTTTT. It is translated as CASSIYAGSLGELFF.

The rearrangement uses TRBV15 and TRBJ2-3, with D possibly matching TRBD2 (5 bases). V was trimmed by 0 bases and J by 0 bases, leaving 13 bases between them. The CDR3 loop spans 17 amino acids. CDR1 is LNHNV and CDR2 is YYDKDF in the germline V gene (reference sequence). CDR3 sequence: CATSRDKRQLSTDTQYF. For the CDR3, the DNA is TGTGCCACCAGCAGAGATAAGCGGCAGCTCAGCACAGATACGCAGTATTTT.

This clonotype was seen ten or more times. V is TRBV19 and J is TRBJ2-5, with TRBD2 matching over 12 bases. Germline loops: CDR1 LNHDA, CDR2 SQIVND (reference sequence). The junction had 4 bases not matched to a gene; V was cut back by 4 bases and J by 4 bases. This CDR3 comprises 15 residues. The CDR3 here is CASSTSTSGGETQYF. The CDR3 DNA reads as TGTGCCAGTAGTACCTCGACTAGCGGGGGAGAGACCCAGTACTTC.

There are many counts of this clonotype. The chain employs TRBV2 and TRBJ2-3; D might be TRBD2 (6 bases). This CDR3 comprises 17 residues. Germline CDR1 reads SNHLY; CDR2 reads FYNNEI. V lost 4 bases and J 2 bases, leaving 19 bases between the germline ends. The DNA of the CDR3 is TGTGCCAGCAGTGTTTCGTGGCGGGGAGTTGTCACAGATACGCAGTATTTT. It encodes CASSVSWRGVVTDTQYF.

This clonotype appeared many times. The chain employs TRBV11-1 and TRBJ2-7; D gene uncertain. This CDR3 spans 17 amino acids. Germline CDR1 reads SGHAT; CDR2 reads FQDESV (reference sequence). Trimming left V 2 bases short and J 5 bases short, with 22 bases between. CDR3 nucleotide sequence: TGTGCCAGCAGCTTACGGGCATGGCGGACGGCCACAGACGAGCAGTACTTC. Translated: CASSLRAWRTATDEQYF.

Comments on this clonotype: The CDR3 does not close with the conserved phenylalanine or tryptophan, likely indicating a read error. The rearrangement uses TRBV12-3 or TRBV12-4 and TRBJ1-5; a weak D match, TRBD1 (5 bases). Trimming cost V 5 bases and J 5 bases, with 7 bases left between them. The CDR3 totals 12 residues. The CDR3 is CASSPGDQPQHL. CDR3 coding DNA: TGTGCCAGCAGTCCGGGGGATCAGCCCCAGCATCTT.

DNA for the CDR3: TGCAGTGCTAGGACCGGTGTCCCTAACCCCGGCTACACCTTC. It encodes CSARTGVPNPGYTF. The rearrangement links TRBV20-1 to TRBJ1-2; D uncertain. The CDR3 covers 14 residues. The germline V gene has CDR1 DFQATT and CDR2 SNEGSKA (reference sequence). Trimming stripped 3 bases from V and 8 bases from J, with 19 bases between.

Ten or more counts support this clonotype. The rearrangement joins TRBV4-1 to TRBJ2-3; D is perhaps TRBD1 or TRBD2 (7 bases each). There are 15 residues in the CDR3. Deletions cut 3 bases from V and 3 bases from J, with 13 bases between. CDR1 and CDR2 (germline): MGHRA, YSYEKL. The CDR3 DNA follows: TGCGCCAGCAGCCAGAGACAGGGAGGGACAGATACGCAGTATTTT. Protein product: CASSQRQGGTDTQYF.

This clonotype was recorded many times. The V and J genes are TRBV7-9 and TRBJ1-2; D unclear. This CDR3 region has 14 residues. Trimming left V 5 bases short and J 1 base short, with 11 bases between. Germline values: CDR1 SEHNR, CDR2 FQNEAQ (reference sequence). CDR3 protein: CASSPVMGNYGYTF. The CDR3 bases are TGTGCCAGCAGCCCGGTCATGGGTAACTATGGCTACACCTTC.

This clonotype was detected ten times or more. This CDR3 reads CASSQGLRMGYNEQFF. CDR3 DNA sequence: TGCGCCAGCAGCCAAGGCCTCAGGATGGGCTACAATGAGCAGTTCTTC. The chain is built from TRBV4-1 and TRBJ2-1; no firm D call. Germline CDR1 MGHRA, CDR2 YSYEKL. V was trimmed by 1 base and J by 3 bases, leaving 13 bases between them. The CDR3 extends over 16 amino acids.

Many counts were recorded for this clonotype. The V gene is TRBV2, the J gene TRBJ1-1; D gene uncertain. V was pared by 8 bases and J by 3 bases, with 7 bases between. The germline gives CDR1 SNHLY, CDR2 FYNNEI. There are 11 residues in the CDR3. CDR3 amino acids: CASLTDTEAFF. CDR3 sequence (DNA): TGTGCCAGCCTTACGGACACTGAAGCTTTCTTT.

Comment on this clonotype: This may be a read error: a much more frequent sequence differs by one nucleotide. This chain links TRBV4-1 with TRBJ2-3, with D possibly matching TRBD2 (6 bases). Germline V CDR1 and CDR2: MGHRA, YSYEKL. The CDR3 runs to 17 residues. CDR3 region: CASCQPLRGSSTDTQYF. As DNA, the CDR3 is TGCGCCAGCTGCCAACCCTTACGGGGGAGCAGCACAGATACGCAGTATTTT.

In its sample, this clonotype was seen many times. CDR3 nucleotide sequence: TGTGCCAGCAGCCCCTTAACAGCCTACGGTTTCTTT. Residues: CASSPLTAYGFF. The V and J genes are TRBV7-9 and TRBJ1-1; D gene unclear. V lost 5 bases and J 13 bases, leaving 17 bases between the germline ends. The CDR3 sequence is 12 residues long. Germline V CDR1 and CDR2: SEHNR, FQNEAQ (reference sequence).

This clonotype appeared many times. The CDR3 DNA reads as TGTGCCAGCAGTTTAGTAACAGGTAGCACAGATACGCAGTATTTT. It yields the protein CASSLVTGSTDTQYF. This rearrangement joins TRBV12-3 or TRBV12-4 to TRBJ2-3; a weak D match, TRBD1 (5 bases). Between the trimmed V and J ends, which lost 1 base and 0 bases, there was a span of 8 bases. The CDR3 runs to 15 residues.

This clonotype was detected many times. The gene calls are TRBV12-5 and TRBJ1-1; D is unclear. Germline CDR1 is LGHNT and CDR2 is FRNRAP. The V end lost 1 base, the J end lost 1 base, and 4 bases lay between the germline ends. This CDR3 is 13 amino acids long. Written as DNA, the CDR3 is TGTGCTAGTGGTTTGGGACAGAACACTGAAGCTTTCTTT. Amino acid sequence: CASGLGQNTEAFF.

This clonotype was counted a few times. The chain uses TRBV24-1 and TRBJ2-1; 14 bases are a match to TRBD2. V shed 4 bases and J 7 bases; nucleotides not matched to a gene: 5. Germline V gives CDR1 KGHDR, CDR2 SFDVKD. The CDR3 sequence is 16 residues long. This chain's CDR3 is CATSEPGLAGANEQFF. The CDR3 region has the DNA TGTGCCACCAGTGAACCGGGACTAGCGGGAGCGAATGAGCAGTTCTTC.

This clonotype was counted many times. The chain is built from TRBV7-2 and TRBJ2-2; D is perhaps TRBD2 (5 bases). Germline-derived CDR1 and CDR2 are SGHTA and FQGNSA. V gave up 0 bases and J gave up 3 bases, with 14 bases separating them. The CDR3 consists of 17 residues. The DNA of the CDR3 is TGTGCCAGCAGCTTAGCGAGGTGGGAGAAGGACACCGGGGAGCTGTTTTTT. Amino acid sequence: CASSLARWEKDTGELFF.

The rearrangement joins TRBV5-1 to TRBJ2-3; TRBD1 might be the D (5 bases). CDR3 length: 16 amino acids. V shed 3 bases and J shed 4 bases, with 18 bases lying between them. The germline CDR1 and CDR2 sequences are SGHRS and YFSETQ. The chain's CDR3 is CASSSLRHRLPDTQYF. The CDR3, as DNA: TGCGCCAGCAGCTCACTTAGGCACAGGCTCCCAGATACGCAGTATTTT.

This clonotype was seen at least ten times. The V and J genes are TRBV11-2 and TRBJ2-7; D ambiguous. The germline V gene has CDR1 SGHAT and CDR2 FQNNGV. The CDR3 covers 14 residues. Trimming shortened V by 0 bases and J by 3 bases, and 9 bases separated the two germline ends. The CDR3 here is CASSLESQSYEQYF. DNA of the CDR3: TGTGCCAGCAGCTTAGAAAGTCAGAGCTACGAGCAGTACTTC.

This chain uses TRBV6-5 with TRBJ1-1, with 8 bases fitting TRBD1. CDR3 size: 14 residues. Looked up from germline, CDR1 is MNHEY and CDR2 is SVGAGI. Trimming removed 8 bases from V and 5 bases from J; junction bases left unmatched: 10. CDR3 bases: TGTGCCAGCTCCCGGACAGGGAGGGGGACTGAAGCTTTCTTT. The encoded protein is CASSRTGRGTEAFF.

The V call is TRBV24-1, the J call TRBJ2-2; 9 nucleotides match TRBD1. The CDR3 consists of 17 residues. J gave up 3 bases and V 5 bases, and 9 bases lay outside the gene matches. Germline V CDR1 and CDR2: KGHDR, SFDVKD. The CDR3 here is CATSALPGQGDTGELFF. The CDR3 coding sequence is TGTGCCACCAGTGCTTTACCGGGACAGGGCGACACCGGGGAGCTGTTTTTT.

The chain uses TRBV9 and TRBJ1-2, with D tentatively TRBD1 (6 bases). The CDR3 runs to 12 residues. V lost 3 bases and J 8 bases, leaving 11 bases between the germline ends. Germline CDR1 reads SGDLS; CDR2 reads YYNGEE. CDR3 region: CASSATGPGYTF. The CDR3, as DNA: TGTGCCAGCAGCGCGACAGGACCCGGCTACACCTTC.

The J gene is TRBJ1-4, the V gene TRBV10-3; TRBD1 agrees at 7 bases. In germline, CDR1 is ENHRY, CDR2 SYGVKD. V shed 5 bases, J shed 7 bases, and the junction held 4 bases outside the gene matches. CDR3 length equals 13 residues. The CDR3 here is CAISNRDSEKLFF. The CDR3 bases are TGTGCCATCAGTAACCGGGACAGTGAAAAACTGTTTTTT.

This clonotype was recorded at least ten times. The V and J genes are TRBV28 and TRBJ2-2; 9 bases align to TRBD1. The CDR3 has 18 residues. Trimming removed 5 bases from V and 5 bases from J; junction bases left unmatched: 15. Germline assignment: CDR1 MDHEN and CDR2 SYDVKM. CDR3 region: CASSPRTGVNLWTGELFF. CDR3 in DNA: TGTGCCAGCAGTCCCAGGACAGGGGTGAATTTGTGGACCGGGGAGCTGTTTTTT.

This clonotype was seen many times. The rearrangement uses TRBV10-3 and TRBJ2-1, with 7 bases identical to TRBD2. Trimming took 0 bases from V and 12 from J; bases not matched to a gene: 5. Germline loops: CDR1 ENHRY, CDR2 SYGVKD. CDR3 size: 13 residues. CDR3 in DNA: TGTGCCATCAGTGAGTCAAGGGACTACGCGCAGTTCTTC. It codes for CAISESRDYAQFF.

This clonotype was recorded many times. The chain uses TRBV6-1 and TRBJ2-2; TRBD1 or TRBD2 may be the D gene (6 bases each). V was clipped by 1 base and J by 5 bases, with 29 bases between them. Germline V CDR1 and CDR2: MNHNS, SASEGT. This CDR3 is 21 amino acids long. The CDR3, as DNA: TGTGCCAGCAGTGAAGTGTTGATGGACGATGCCTTTAGGGGGGTGACCGGGGAGCTGTTTTTT. Protein sequence: CASSEVLMDDAFRGVTGELFF.

A few counts support this clonotype. The chain carries TRBV14 and TRBJ2-1, with D perhaps TRBD1 or TRBD2 (5 bases each). The V gene lost 1 base and the J gene lost 8 bases, with 15 bases spanning the gap. CDR1 is SGHDN and CDR2 is FVKESK in the germline V gene. The CDR3 length is 15 residues. CDR3 nucleotide sequence: TGTGCCAGCAGCCAAGGCCGGGGCCAAGCCTATGAGCAGTTCTTC. It is translated as CASSQGRGQAYEQFF.

Ten or more counts support this clonotype. The chain combines TRBV5-1 with TRBJ2-7; TRBD1 matches 9 bases. CDR3 length equals 14 residues. Germline CDR1 and CDR2: SGHRS and YFSETQ. J lost 1 base, V lost 4 bases, and 3 bases had no gene match. CDR3 sequence (DNA): TGCGCCAGCAGCAGGACAGGGGATTCCTACGAGCAGTACTTC. Residues: CASSRTGDSYEQYF.

This clonotype was counted many times. The V call is TRBV7-2, the J call TRBJ1-4; D gene ambiguous. Germline loops: CDR1 SGHTA, CDR2 FQGNSA. Trimming removed 3 bases from V and 11 bases from J, with 16 bases in between. This CDR3 region has 14 residues. The CDR3 DNA sequence: TGTGCCAGCAGCTTTGTCGGGGAAGACCGGAAACTGTTTTTT. It translates to CASSFVGEDRKLFF.

This clonotype was counted ten times or more. The V call is TRBV7-2, the J call TRBJ2-7; TRBD2 aligns across 9 bases. J gave up 4 bases and V 2 bases, and 3 bases lay outside the gene matches. The V gene's germline CDR1 is SGHTA and CDR2 FQGNSA. The CDR3 totals 14 residues. CDR3 bases: TGTGCCAGCAGCTTATTGGGACTAGCTTACGAGCAGTACTTC. Its protein is CASSLLGLAYEQYF. Supplemented by reference TRBV7-2 and TRBJ2-7, the full variable domain reads GAGVSQSPSNKVTEKGKDVELRCDPISGHTALYWYRQSLGQGLEFLIYFQGNSAPDKSGLPSDRFSAERTGGSVSTLTIQRTQQEDSAVYLCASSLLGLAYEQYFGPGTRLTVT.

This clonotype was observed at least ten times. The chain joins TRBV6-1 to TRBJ2-2; D unclear. The CDR3 runs to 13 residues. Germline V CDR1 and CDR2: MNHNS, SASEGT. Trimming cost V 6 bases and J 4 bases, with 9 bases left between them. CDR3: CASSSWVTGELFF. CDR3 DNA sequence: TGTGCCAGCAGCTCGTGGGTCACCGGGGAGCTGTTTTTT.